This T cell receptor beta chain appears in the sequencing data of a study of vaccination and CD4 T cells after COVID-19. Study-wide points: Spike mono-reactivity held for 304 of 307 vaccine-specific clones in convalescent patients. Relatively few convalescent patients and no early post-infection timepoints were analyzed.

The treatment denotes: roughly 11-day PBMC culture with coronavirus spike peptide pools or control peptides (ViraFEST assay). The unexposed donor provided CD4+ T cells, which were taken before the COVID-19 pandemic (2011-2018). Peptide pools at about 9.5 ug/ml, together with 7.5 to 10 IU/ml IL-2, were added to cultures of roughly 2.1 million PBMCs per well. Both SARS-CoV-2 S/N and four cold-coronavirus spikes were used, cells permitting, to probe CD4+ T cells of unexposed donors. Comment on this clonotype: The antigen is not known.

The Oncomine TCR Beta short-read assay was what sequenced the DNA obtained from cultured CD4+ T cells. Investigators isolated genomic DNA from cultured CD4+ T cells. TCRdb ran MiXCR on the PCR reads and lists one entry per CDR3 protein. The sample has 9,500 or so distinct CDR3 sequences; around 30% are singletons. Germline CDR1 MNHNS, CDR2 SASEGT. The CDR3 totals 15 residues. V was pared by 4 bases and J by 5 bases, with 9 bases of the junction left unmatched. The genes are TRBV6-1 and TRBJ1-1; 8 nucleotides align to TRBD1. The sequence was obtained from a human donor in good health. Sequencing input: CD4+ T cells from blood, cultured in vitro. The CDR3 region is CASSAARGRRTEAFF. CDR3 bases: TGTGCCAGCAGTGCCGCCAGGGGGCGAAGAACTGAAGCTTTCTTT.